This T cell receptor beta chain comes out of a study of cytomegalovirus exposure and HLA in healthy donors. As to this clone: Antigen specificity is unknown.

Trimming took off 4 bases at V and 3 bases at J, with 12 bases between the two ends. Germline-derived CDR1 and CDR2 are SEHNR and FQNEAQ (reference sequence). The CDR3 consists of 14 residues. Findings of the study overall: Later analysis revealed greater clonal expansion in HLA-associated TCR beta chains than in equally common others.

The PCR ran on 60 Vbeta and 13 Jbeta primers. The method was immunoSEQ multiplex PCR; TCRdb's version includes in-frame clones alone and lacks a portion of them. The sample lists some 170,000 clones; roughly 9.5% were seen once. The V gene is TRBV7-9, the J gene TRBJ1-1; perhaps TRBD1 as D (6 bases). The sequenced sample was PBMCs. The TCR was taken from a woman in her thirties in good health and CMV-seropositive. DNA of the CDR3: TGTGCCAGCAGCTCGGGACACGAGGACACTGAAGCTTTCTTT. Its protein product is CASSSGHEDTEAFF.